This T cell receptor beta chain was identified in a study of blood T cells in healthy people across ages. Study observations and caveats: Possibly confounding the expanded clonotype changes was the fact that donor CMV status was unknown. Naive CD4+ cell counts and diversity both ran higher in long-lived than in aged donors.

Alongside a J-beta primer mix, a sample-barcoded 5' primer served in a second PCR lasting about 7 to 12 cycles. Every cDNA molecule carried a tag from a template-switch adaptor bearing 12 random nucleotides. Every sample returned 2.5 million or more CDR3-containing paired-end reads. In TCRdb, the 5' RACE reads were re-called with MiXCR into one record per CDR3 protein. The data hold roughly 1,500,000 distinct CDR3 sequences, with around 39% observed a single time. This clonotype was counted a few times. The antigen is undetermined. The CDR3 runs 15 residues. The ends were cut back, 5 bases at V and 7 bases at J, with 18 bases in the middle. The germline V gene encodes CDR1 DFQATT and CDR2 SNEGSKA (reference sequence).

Sequencing used blood. This rearrangement joins TRBV20-1 to TRBJ1-6; D is possibly TRBD1 (5 bases). The origin of this receptor is a woman aged 18 to 35 in good health. This CDR3 reads CSADESRGGNSPLHF. The DNA for the CDR3 is TGCAGTGCTGACGAAAGTCGGGGGGGGAATTCACCCCTCCACTTT.